Each of the 4 T cell receptor beta chains below was sequenced from the same sample in a study of T cells in Graves' hyperthyroidism and ophthalmopathy. Template material for amplifying TCR beta CDR3 regions consisted of RNA transcripts. Primed by the HTBI set, a first-round RT-PCR was run on the TCR CDR3. TCRdb independently ran MiXCR on the multiplex PCR reads; one entry per CDR3 protein. The table includes some 580,000 distinct CDR3 sequences, 15% to 20% detected once. Specimen: blood. Receptors were obtained from a middle-aged woman with Graves' ophthalmopathy.

Comment on this clonotype: A much larger clone lies a single base off, so this may be a read error. The chain uses TRBV10-3 and TRBJ2-1; 9 bases are a match to TRBD2. With V trimmed by 2 bases and J by 8 bases, 7 bases remained unmatched. CDR3 length: 15 amino acids. Germline-derived CDR1 and CDR2 are ENHRY and SYGVKD. CDR3 DNA sequence: TGTGCCATCAGTGAGATAGCGGGAGTTGGCGATGAGCAGTTCTTC. Translating gives CAISEIAGVGDEQFF.

This clonotype was counted between two and nine times. The chain recombines TRBV7-2 with TRBJ1-5; weak D call: TRBD1 (5 bases). The germline V and J ends were trimmed by 3 bases and 7 bases, with 10 bases remaining between them. This CDR3 spans 13 amino acids. CDR1 and CDR2 (germline): SGHTA, FQGNSA. In DNA form, the CDR3 reads TGTGCCAGCAGCTTTACCAAGGGGCAGCCCCAGCATTTT. Translation gives CASSFTKGQPQHF.

This clonotype was seen only a few times. This chain uses TRBV20-1 with TRBJ1-1, with a tentative D call TRBD1 (6 bases). The CDR3 covers 12 residues. From germline, CDR1 is DFQATT and CDR2 SNEGSKA (reference sequence). The CDR3 sequence: CSGDTGKAEAFF. The CDR3 region has the DNA TGCAGCGGGGATACAGGGAAGGCTGAAGCTTTCTTT.

V gene TRBV12-3 or TRBV12-4 combines with J gene TRBJ2-7; possible D gene TRBD2, 5 bases. The CDR3 is 15 amino acids. With 3 bases removed from V and 1 base from J, the gap between germline ends came to 13 bases. DNA for the CDR3: TGTGCCAGCAGTTTGGAATCAAGGAGGTCCTACGAGCAGTACTTC. Protein sequence: CASSLESRRSYEQYF.